The 25 T cell receptor beta chains presented below share a single source sample, sequenced in a study of blood T cell repertoires in COVID-19. Profiled with immunoSEQ multiplex PCR; TCRdb holds only in-frame clones, not every one. This sample yields a few hundred thousand clones, of which roughly four fifths are seen a single time; approximately 1.8% belongs to the top ten. Material for sequencing was peripheral blood. All receptors derive from a man in his thirties or forties who had recovered from COVID-19.

This clone has just one count. The chain joins TRBV9 to TRBJ1-2, with TRBD1 matching over 8 bases. CDR3 size: 15 residues. Trimming took 3 bases from V and 8 from J; bases not matched to a gene: 12. Germline CDR1 reads SGDLS; CDR2 reads YYNGEE. CDR3 DNA sequence: TGTGCCAGCAGCGGACCCTCGGACAGGGTATCCGGCTACACCTTC. Its protein is CASSGPSDRVSGYTF.

The chain has TRBV23-1 and TRBJ2-5; weak D call: TRBD1 (6 bases). TRBV23-1 is noted as an ORF with a role that remains uncertain. V gave up 8 bases and J gave up 4 bases, with 20 bases separating them. The CDR3 length is 15 residues. The CDR3 DNA reads as TGCGCCAGCCGCCGTTGGGGGCAGGTCTCAGAGACCCAGTACTTC. Amino acids: CASRRWGQVSETQYF.

The J gene is TRBJ2-5, the V gene TRBV5-1; no clear D. Trimming took 0 bases from V and 5 from J, leaving 8 bases between them. CDR1 and CDR2 (germline): SGHRS, YFSETQ. This CDR3 is built from 13 residues. The CDR3 DNA sequence: TGCGCCAGCAGCTTGGAACCGGAGGAGACCCAGTACTTC. Amino acids: CASSLEPEETQYF.

The V gene is TRBV9, the J gene TRBJ2-3, with 9 bases identical to TRBD2. V trimming: 0 bases; J trimming: 6 bases; junction bases outside the gene matches: 14. This CDR3 has 18 amino acids. Germline V gives CDR1 SGDLS, CDR2 YYNGEE. CDR3: CASSVDFSPSGVRDTQYF. The CDR3 coding sequence is TGTGCCAGCAGCGTAGATTTTTCCCCTAGCGGGGTACGGGATACGCAGTATTTT.

The chain is built from TRBV15 and TRBJ1-4; D unresolved. The germline gives CDR1 LNHNV, CDR2 YYDKDF (reference sequence). CDR3 size: 13 residues. V dropped 1 base and J dropped 8 bases, with 8 bases sitting between them. The CDR3 region is CATSRARGEKLFF. The DNA of the CDR3 is TGTGCCACCAGCAGAGCTCGAGGAGAAAAACTGTTTTTT.

The chain uses TRBV7-2 and TRBJ1-5, with no clear D. Per germline, CDR1 SGHTA and CDR2 FQGNSA. The CDR3 has 14 amino acids. Trimming removed 1 base at V and 4 bases at J, with 8 bases between. This chain's CDR3 is CASSLGTGNQPQHF. The CDR3 DNA is TGTGCCAGCAGCTTAGGGACGGGAAATCAGCCCCAGCATTTT.

The chain joins TRBV9 to TRBJ2-3, with 9 bases that match TRBD2. The CDR3 runs to 15 residues. V shed 4 bases and J 6 bases; nucleotides not matched to a gene: 9. The germline gives CDR1 SGDLS, CDR2 YYNGEE. The CDR3 coding sequence is TGTGCCAGCAGCTTACGACTAGCGGCCCCGGATACGCAGTATTTT. Amino acid sequence: CASSLRLAAPDTQYF.

V gene TRBV9 combines with J gene TRBJ2-6, with D possibly TRBD1 on 5 matching bases. V was trimmed by 3 bases and J by 3 bases, leaving 7 bases between them. The CDR3 spans 14 residues. Germline lookup yields CDR1 SGDLS and CDR2 YYNGEE. As DNA, the CDR3 is TGTGCCAGCAGCGCCAGGGTTGGGGCCAACGTCCTGACTTTC. Amino acids: CASSARVGANVLTF.

This clone was counted once. The V call is TRBV6-6, the J call TRBJ2-2; tentatively, D is TRBD1 (6 bases). Trimming left V 2 bases short and J 7 bases short, with 11 bases between. Germline lookup yields CDR1 MNHNY and CDR2 SVGAGI (reference sequence). This CDR3 contains 14 residues. The CDR3 here is CASSYTIGGGELFF. CDR3 bases: TGTGCCAGCAGTTACACTATAGGGGGCGGGGAGCTGTTTTTT.

This chain links TRBV7-9 with TRBJ2-3; TRBD1 matches 7 bases. J was trimmed by 6 bases and V by 9 bases; bases with no gene match: 9. The CDR3 contains 13 residues. Germline values: CDR1 SEHNR, CDR2 FQNEAQ (reference sequence). The CDR3 sequence is CASPGTELDTQYF. The CDR3 DNA reads as TGTGCCAGTCCGGGGACAGAGTTGGATACGCAGTATTTT.

The rearrangement links TRBV5-8 to TRBJ2-1, with D hard to call. The CDR3 is 15 residues long. The germline V gene has CDR1 SGHTS and CDR2 YDEGEE. V was trimmed by 5 bases and J by 3 bases, leaving 15 bases between them. CDR3 DNA: TGTGCCAGCAGACCAAGGCTTCGACTCTACAATGAGCAGTTCTTC. As protein: CASRPRLRLYNEQFF.

V is TRBV15 and J is TRBJ2-5; 7 bases are shared with TRBD2. The trim removed 0 bases at V and 4 bases at J, leaving 8 bases unmatched. Germline values: CDR1 LNHNV, CDR2 YYDKDF (reference sequence). CDR3 length: 16 amino acids. This CDR3 is CATSRERGGGGETQYF. The DNA of the CDR3 is TGTGCCACCAGCAGAGAGCGGGGCGGGGGTGGAGAGACCCAGTACTTC. Filled out from reference TRBV15 and TRBJ2-5, the complete variable domain reads DAMVIQNPRYQVTQFGKPVTLSCSQTLNHNVMYWYQQKSSQAPKLLFHYYDKDFNNEADTPDNFQSRRPNTSFCFLDIRSPGLGDTAMYLCATSRERGGGGETQYFGPGTRLLVL.

This clone showed up just a few times. The J gene is TRBJ2-1, the V gene TRBV5-1, with D tentatively TRBD2 (7 bases). The germline gives CDR1 SGHRS, CDR2 YFSETQ. V was clipped by 4 bases and J by 7 bases, with 15 bases between them. There are 14 residues in the CDR3. CDR3: CASSHGGPANEQFF. CDR3 in DNA: TGCGCCAGCAGCCACGGGGGGCCAGCGAATGAGCAGTTCTTC.

The chain is built from TRBV20-1 and TRBJ2-6; 9 nucleotides agree with TRBD2. Trimming removed 3 bases from V and 4 bases from J; junction bases left unmatched: 7. The germline CDR1 and CDR2 sequences are DFQATT and SNEGSKA (reference sequence). This CDR3 spans 16 amino acids. The CDR3 spells CSASNRGGAGANVLTF. The CDR3 bases are TGCAGTGCTAGTAATCGCGGGGGGGCCGGGGCCAACGTCCTGACTTTC.

The V gene is TRBV2, the J gene TRBJ2-2; 10 positions match TRBD1. Per germline, CDR1 SNHLY and CDR2 FYNNEI. This CDR3 spans 15 amino acids. After removal of 5 bases from V and 2 bases from J, the junction contained 2 bases not matched to a gene. The CDR3 protein is CASSKTGGNTGELFF. The DNA of the CDR3 is TGTGCCAGCAGTAAGACAGGGGGCAACACCGGGGAGCTGTTTTTT.

V is TRBV5-4 and J is TRBJ2-7; 16 nucleotides line up with TRBD2. Germline CDR1 and CDR2: SGHNT and YYREEE (reference sequence). V lost 7 bases to trimming and J lost 3 bases; unmatched junction nucleotides: 4. CDR3 size: 15 residues. The chain's CDR3 is CASGTSGGGYYEQYF. The CDR3 DNA reads as TGTGCCAGCGGGACTAGCGGGGGGGGTTACTACGAGCAGTACTTC.

V is TRBV7-8 and J is TRBJ2-7; 7 bases fit TRBD2. Per the germline V gene, CDR1 is SGHVS and CDR2 is FQNEAQ. This CDR3 spans 13 amino acids. Trimming at V came to 3 bases and at J to 1 base, leaving 0 bases not matched to a gene. The CDR3 is CASSFGGSYEQYV. The CDR3 nucleotides are TGTGCCAGCAGCTTCGGGGGGTCCTACGAGCAGTACGTC.

Concerning this clone: Other DNA sequences in the sample encode the same CDR3. The rearrangement uses TRBV9 and TRBJ1-5; D call uncertain. The length of the CDR3 is 13 residues. The V gene lost 0 bases and the J gene lost 5 bases, with 6 bases spanning the gap. The germline V gene has CDR1 SGDLS and CDR2 YYNGEE. The CDR3 coding sequence is TGTGCCAGCAGCGTAGACGGAGATCAGCCCCAGCATTTT. Translating it yields CASSVDGDQPQHF.

The CDR3 DNA is TGTGCCAGCAGCTTAGGAAGGACTAGGCGTACAGATACGCAGTATTTT. Protein: CASSLGRTRRTDTQYF. This sequence joins TRBV7-6 and TRBJ2-3; 7 bases line up with TRBD2. With 1 base clipped from V and 3 bases from J, the junction kept 7 bases outside the gene matches. Germline V gene sequence: CDR1 SGHVS, CDR2 FNYEAQ. This CDR3 spans 16 amino acids.

This clone has just a few counts. The chain links TRBV9 to TRBJ1-2, with TRBD1 identical over 10 bases. In germline, CDR1 is SGDLS, CDR2 YYNGEE. The CDR3 has 15 amino acids. V trimming: 7 bases; J trimming: 2 bases; junction bases outside the gene matches: 8. In nucleotides, the CDR3 is TGTGCCAGCTGCTCGGACAGGGGGAAAAACTATGGCTACACCTTC. It codes for CASCSDRGKNYGYTF.

The chain combines TRBV19 with TRBJ2-3, with D hard to call. The V gene lost 3 bases and the J gene lost 0 bases, with 13 bases spanning the gap. CDR1 is LNHDA, CDR2 SQIVND, per germline (reference sequence). The CDR3 has 16 residues. For the CDR3, the DNA is TGTGCCAGTAGTATTAGTCCGATCCATAGCACAGATACGCAGTATTTT. Protein product: CASSISPIHSTDTQYF.

The chain links TRBV3-1 (or the pseudogene TRBV3-2) to TRBJ1-1; D gene uncertain. The germline V gene encodes CDR1 LGHDT and CDR2 YNNKEL (reference sequence). V lost 1 base and J 8 bases, leaving 14 bases between the germline ends. The CDR3 length is 14 residues. The CDR3 DNA reads as TGTGCCAGCAGCCAAGGTCCGGCCCCGGGGGAAGCTTTCTTT. This gives the protein CASSQGPAPGEAFF.

This rearrangement joins TRBV28 to TRBJ1-2; D is uncertain. The CDR3 contains 12 residues. Looked up from germline, CDR1 is MDHEN and CDR2 is SYDVKM. V dropped 3 bases and J dropped 3 bases, with 5 bases sitting between them. CDR3 DNA sequence: TGTGCCAGCAGTTTCTCGGACTATGGCTACACCTTC. It codes for CASSFSDYGYTF.

The chain joins TRBV5-4 to TRBJ2-1; tentatively, D is TRBD1 (5 bases). Germline assignment: CDR1 SGHNT and CDR2 YYREEE (reference sequence). This CDR3 region has 11 residues. The ends were cut back, 5 bases at V and 9 bases at J, with 9 bases in the middle. The chain's CDR3 is CASREGVEQFF. The CDR3 nucleotides read TGTGCCAGCAGGGAAGGGGTTGAGCAGTTCTTC.

The V gene is TRBV21-1, the J gene TRBJ2-2; the table calls TRBD1, which could not be checked here. TRBV21-1 is deemed a pseudogene. CDR3 length equals 18 residues. CDR3 loop: CASTKNSTGGFNTGELFF. CDR3 DNA: TGTGCCAGCACAAAAAATTCGACAGGGGGCTTTAACACCGGGGAGCTGTTTTTT.